A single sample gave rise to the 3 T cell receptor beta chains below, sequenced in a study of T cells in Graves' hyperthyroidism and ophthalmopathy. RNA transcripts yielded amplified TCR beta CDR3 regions. RT-PCR in the first round (using the HTBI primer set) targeted the TCR CDR3. Each CDR3 protein gets one entry after TCRdb re-called the multiplex PCR reads with MiXCR. The sample holds approximately 300,000 distinct CDR3 sequences, approximately 15% seen once. Input material: blood. Source of these receptors: a woman aged 55-75 years with Graves' ophthalmopathy.

This clonotype was observed at least ten times. This rearrangement joins TRBV11-2 to TRBJ2-5; 9 nucleotides line up with TRBD2. Germline CDR1 is SGHAT and CDR2 is FQNNGV. This CDR3 is 13 amino acids long. Trimming at V came to 7 bases and at J to 12 bases, leaving 12 bases not matched to a gene. The CDR3 sequence: CASTNLAGATEYF. DNA of the CDR3: TGTGCCAGCACCAATTTAGCGGGGGCCACTGAGTACTTC.

This clonotype came up many times. The genes are TRBV20-1 and TRBJ2-4, with a possible D match to TRBD2 (5 bases). The germline gives CDR1 DFQATT, CDR2 SNEGSKA (reference sequence). There are 13 residues in the CDR3. With 6 bases removed from V and 9 bases from J, the gap between germline ends came to 18 bases. DNA of the CDR3: TGCAGTGCCTCGACGGTTTCGGGGTTCATTCAGTACTTC. It specifies CSASTVSGFIQYF.

This clonotype was counted ten times or more. J is TRBJ2-6 and V is TRBV3-1; D ambiguous. Trimming cost V 5 bases and J 0 bases, with 14 bases left between them. Germline CDR1 is LGHDT and CDR2 is YNNKEL (reference sequence). This CDR3 is 17 amino acids long. CDR3 loop: CASSVHGRDSGANVLTF. CDR3 nucleotide sequence: TGTGCCAGCAGCGTACATGGTAGGGACTCTGGGGCCAACGTCCTGACTTTC.